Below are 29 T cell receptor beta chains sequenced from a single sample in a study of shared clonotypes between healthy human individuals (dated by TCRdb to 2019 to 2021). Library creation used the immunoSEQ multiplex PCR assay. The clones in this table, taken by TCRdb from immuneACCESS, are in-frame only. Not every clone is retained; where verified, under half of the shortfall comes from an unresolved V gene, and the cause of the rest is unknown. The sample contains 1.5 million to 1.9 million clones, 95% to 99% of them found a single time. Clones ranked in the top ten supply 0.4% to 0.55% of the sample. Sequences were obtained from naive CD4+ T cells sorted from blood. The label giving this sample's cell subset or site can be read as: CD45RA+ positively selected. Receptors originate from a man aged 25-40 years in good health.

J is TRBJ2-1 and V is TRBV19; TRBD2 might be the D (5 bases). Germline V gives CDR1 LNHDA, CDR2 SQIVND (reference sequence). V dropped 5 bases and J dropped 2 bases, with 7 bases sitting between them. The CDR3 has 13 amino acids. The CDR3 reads CASSQLAYNEQFF. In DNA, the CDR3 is TGTGCCAGTAGTCAACTAGCCTACAATGAGCAGTTCTTC. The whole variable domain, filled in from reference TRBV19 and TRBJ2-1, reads DGGITQSPKYLFRKEGQNVTLSCEQNLNHDAMYWYRQDPGQGLRLIYYSQIVNDFQKGDIAEGYSVSREKKESFPLTVTSAQKNPTAFYLCASSQLAYNEQFFGPGTRLTVL.

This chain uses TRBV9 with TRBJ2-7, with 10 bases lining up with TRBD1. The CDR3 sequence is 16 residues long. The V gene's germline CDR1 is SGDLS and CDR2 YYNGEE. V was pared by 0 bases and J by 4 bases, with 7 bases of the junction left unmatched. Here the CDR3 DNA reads TGTGCCAGCAGCGTAGGGCCGGGACAGGGGTTTTACGAGCAGTACTTC. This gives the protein CASSVGPGQGFYEQYF. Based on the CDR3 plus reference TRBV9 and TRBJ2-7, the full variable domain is DSGVTQTPKHLITATGQRVTLRCSPRSGDLSVYWYQQSLDQGLQFLIQYYNGEERAKGNILERFSAQQFPDLHSELNLSSLELGDSALYFCASSVGPGQGFYEQYFGPGTRLTVT.

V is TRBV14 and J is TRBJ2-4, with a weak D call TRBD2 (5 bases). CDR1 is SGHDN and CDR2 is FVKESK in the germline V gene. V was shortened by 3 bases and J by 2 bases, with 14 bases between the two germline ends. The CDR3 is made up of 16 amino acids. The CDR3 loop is CASSHFPRETKNIQYF. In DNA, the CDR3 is TGTGCCAGCAGCCATTTTCCTCGGGAAACCAAAAACATTCAGTACTTC.

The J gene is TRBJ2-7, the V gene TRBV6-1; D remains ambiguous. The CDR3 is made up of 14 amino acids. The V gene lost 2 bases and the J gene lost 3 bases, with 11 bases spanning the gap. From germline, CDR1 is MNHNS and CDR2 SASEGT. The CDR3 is CASSEFGQYYEQYF. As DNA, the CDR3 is TGTGCCAGCAGTGAATTCGGGCAGTACTACGAGCAGTACTTC.

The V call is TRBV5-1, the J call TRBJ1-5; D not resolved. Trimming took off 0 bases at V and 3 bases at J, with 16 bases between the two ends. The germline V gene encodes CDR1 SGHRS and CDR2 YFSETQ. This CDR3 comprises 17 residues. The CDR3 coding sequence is TGCGCCAGCAGCTTGGTTCCGGGGAGTATAGACAATCAGCCCCAGCATTTT. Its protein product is CASSLVPGSIDNQPQHF.

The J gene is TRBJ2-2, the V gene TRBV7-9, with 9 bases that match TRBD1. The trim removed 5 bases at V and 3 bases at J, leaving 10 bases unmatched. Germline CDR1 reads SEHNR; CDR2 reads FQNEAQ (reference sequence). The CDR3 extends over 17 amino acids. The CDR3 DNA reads TGTGCCAGCAGCAACCCCGGGACAGGGTTAGACACCGGGGAGCTGTTTTTT. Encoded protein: CASSNPGTGLDTGELFF.

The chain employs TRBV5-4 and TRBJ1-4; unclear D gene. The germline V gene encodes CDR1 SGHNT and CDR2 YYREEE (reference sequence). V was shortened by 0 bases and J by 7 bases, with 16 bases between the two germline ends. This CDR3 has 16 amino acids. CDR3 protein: CASSLGPEPPSEKLFF. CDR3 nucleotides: TGTGCCAGCAGCTTGGGGCCGGAGCCTCCCAGTGAAAAACTGTTTTTT.

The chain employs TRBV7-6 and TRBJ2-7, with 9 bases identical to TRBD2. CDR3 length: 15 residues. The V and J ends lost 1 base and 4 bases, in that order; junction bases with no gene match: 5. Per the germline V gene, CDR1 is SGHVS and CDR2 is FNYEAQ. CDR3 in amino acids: CASSLGAGGSYEQYF. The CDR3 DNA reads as TGTGCCAGCAGCTTAGGAGCGGGAGGAAGTTACGAGCAGTACTTC.

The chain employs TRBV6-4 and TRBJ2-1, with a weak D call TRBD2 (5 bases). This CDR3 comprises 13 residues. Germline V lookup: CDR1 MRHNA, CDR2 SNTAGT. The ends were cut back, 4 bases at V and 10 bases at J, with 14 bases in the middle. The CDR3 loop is CASSGSSRLEQFF. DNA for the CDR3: TGTGCCAGCAGTGGCTCTAGCCGTCTCGAGCAGTTCTTC.

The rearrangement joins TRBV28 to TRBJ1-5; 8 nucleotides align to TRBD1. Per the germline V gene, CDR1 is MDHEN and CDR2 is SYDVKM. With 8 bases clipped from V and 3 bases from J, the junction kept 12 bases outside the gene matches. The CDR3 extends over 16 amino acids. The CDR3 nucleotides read TGTGCCAGCGCCCCCGAACAGGGGGTAATCAATCAGCCCCAGCATTTT. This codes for CASAPEQGVINQPQHF.

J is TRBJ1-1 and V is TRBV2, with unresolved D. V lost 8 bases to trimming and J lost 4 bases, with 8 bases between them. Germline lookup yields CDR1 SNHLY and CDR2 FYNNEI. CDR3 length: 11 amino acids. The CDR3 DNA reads TGTGCCAGCGCCCTCATCACTGAAGCTTTCTTT. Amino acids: CASALITEAFF.

The CDR3 bases are TGTGCCTGGAGGAAGAGGCAGGGGCATGGCTACACCTTC. This codes for CAWRKRQGHGYTF. The genes are TRBV30 and TRBJ1-2, with a possible D match to TRBD1 (6 bases). This CDR3 comprises 13 residues. V was cut by 3 bases and J by 6 bases, with 14 bases left in between. Germline-derived CDR1 and CDR2 are GTSNPN and SVGIG (reference sequence).

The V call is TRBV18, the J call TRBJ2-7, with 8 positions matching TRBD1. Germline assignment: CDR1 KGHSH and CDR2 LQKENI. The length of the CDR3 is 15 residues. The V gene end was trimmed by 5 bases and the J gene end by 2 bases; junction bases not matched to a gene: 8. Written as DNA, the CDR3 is TGTGCCAGCTCATTTCCGACAGGGGCGACCTACGAGCAGTACTTC. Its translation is CASSFPTGATYEQYF.

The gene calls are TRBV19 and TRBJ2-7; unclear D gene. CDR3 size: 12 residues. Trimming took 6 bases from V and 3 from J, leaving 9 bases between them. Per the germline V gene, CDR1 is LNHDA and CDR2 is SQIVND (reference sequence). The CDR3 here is CASSNLFYEQYF. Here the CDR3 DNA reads TGTGCCAGTAGCAATCTGTTCTACGAGCAGTACTTC. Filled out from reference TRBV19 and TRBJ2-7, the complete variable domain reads DGGITQSPKYLFRKEGQNVTLSCEQNLNHDAMYWYRQDPGQGLRLIYYSQIVNDFQKGDIAEGYSVSREKKESFPLTVTSAQKNPTAFYLCASSNLFYEQYFGPGTRLTVT.

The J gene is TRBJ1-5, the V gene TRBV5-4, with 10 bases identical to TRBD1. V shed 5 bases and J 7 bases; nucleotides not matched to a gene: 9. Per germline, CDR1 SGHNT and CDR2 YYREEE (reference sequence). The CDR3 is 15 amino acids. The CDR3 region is CASSRQGAKGQPQHF. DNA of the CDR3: TGTGCCAGCAGTAGACAGGGGGCCAAAGGACAGCCCCAGCATTTT.

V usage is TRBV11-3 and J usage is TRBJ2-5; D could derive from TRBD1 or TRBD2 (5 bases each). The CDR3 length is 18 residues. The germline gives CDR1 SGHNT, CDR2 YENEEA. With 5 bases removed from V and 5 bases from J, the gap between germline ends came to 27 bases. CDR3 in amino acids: CASSVPGPPRVFAETQYF. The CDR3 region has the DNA TGTGCCAGCAGCGTCCCGGGACCTCCAAGGGTTTTTGCGGAGACCCAGTACTTC.

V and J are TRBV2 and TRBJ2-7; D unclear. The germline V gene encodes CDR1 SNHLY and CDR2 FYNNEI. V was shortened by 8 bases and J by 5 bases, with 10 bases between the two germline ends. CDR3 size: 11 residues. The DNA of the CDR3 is TGTGCCAGCTCACCGTATGACGAGCAGTACTTC. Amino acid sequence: CASSPYDEQYF.

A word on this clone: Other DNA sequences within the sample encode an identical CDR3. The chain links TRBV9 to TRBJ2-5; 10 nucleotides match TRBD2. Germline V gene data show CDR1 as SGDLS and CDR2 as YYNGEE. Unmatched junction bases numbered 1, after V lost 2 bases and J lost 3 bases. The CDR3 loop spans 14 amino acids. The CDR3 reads CASSVLAGEETQYF. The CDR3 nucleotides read TGTGCCAGCAGCGTTCTAGCGGGAGAAGAGACCCAGTACTTC.

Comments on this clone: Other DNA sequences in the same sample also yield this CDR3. CDR3 nucleotides: TGTGCCAGCAGCGTAGGGGGTATGAACACTGAAGCTTTCTTT. Translation: CASSVGGMNTEAFF. The rearrangement uses TRBV9 and TRBJ1-1; D is unresolved. V gave up 0 bases and J gave up 0 bases, with 6 bases separating them. The germline CDR1 and CDR2 sequences are SGDLS and YYNGEE. This CDR3 has 14 residues.

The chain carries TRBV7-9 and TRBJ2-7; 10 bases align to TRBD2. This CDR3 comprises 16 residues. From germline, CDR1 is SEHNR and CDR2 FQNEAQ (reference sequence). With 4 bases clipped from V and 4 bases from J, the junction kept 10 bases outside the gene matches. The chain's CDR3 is CASSSRGLAGAYEQYF. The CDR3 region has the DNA TGTGCCAGCAGCTCCCGTGGGCTAGCGGGGGCGTACGAGCAGTACTTC.

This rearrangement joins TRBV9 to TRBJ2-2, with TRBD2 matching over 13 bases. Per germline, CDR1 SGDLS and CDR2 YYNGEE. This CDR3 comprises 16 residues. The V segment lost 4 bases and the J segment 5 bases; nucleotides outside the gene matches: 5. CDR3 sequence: CASSWTSGSSTGELFF. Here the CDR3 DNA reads TGTGCCAGCAGCTGGACTAGCGGGAGTTCTACCGGGGAGCTGTTTTTT.

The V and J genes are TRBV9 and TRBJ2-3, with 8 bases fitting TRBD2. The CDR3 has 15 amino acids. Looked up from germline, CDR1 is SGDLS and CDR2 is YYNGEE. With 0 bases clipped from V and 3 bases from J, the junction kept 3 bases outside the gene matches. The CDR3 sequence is CASSVVPSGTDTQYF. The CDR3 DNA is TGTGCCAGCAGCGTAGTGCCTAGCGGGACAGATACGCAGTATTTT.

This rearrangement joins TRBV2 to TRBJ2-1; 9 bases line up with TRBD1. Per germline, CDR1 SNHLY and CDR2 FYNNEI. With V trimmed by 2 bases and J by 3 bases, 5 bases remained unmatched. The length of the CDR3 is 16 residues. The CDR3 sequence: CASSETRGQGYNEQFF. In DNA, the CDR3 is TGTGCCAGCAGTGAAACCAGGGGACAGGGCTACAATGAGCAGTTCTTC.

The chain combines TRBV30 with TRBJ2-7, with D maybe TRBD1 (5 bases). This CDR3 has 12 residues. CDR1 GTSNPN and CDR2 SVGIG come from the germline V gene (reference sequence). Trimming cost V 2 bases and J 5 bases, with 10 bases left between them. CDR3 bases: TGTGCCTGGAGTAAGTTCAGGGACGAGCAGTACTTC. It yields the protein CAWSKFRDEQYF.

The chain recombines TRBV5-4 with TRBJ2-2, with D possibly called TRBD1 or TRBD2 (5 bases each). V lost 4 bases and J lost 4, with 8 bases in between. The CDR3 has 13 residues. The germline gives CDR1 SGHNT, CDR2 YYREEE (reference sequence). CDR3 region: CASSGGVTGELFF. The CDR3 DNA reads TGTGCCAGCAGCGGGGGAGTCACCGGGGAGCTGTTTTTT.

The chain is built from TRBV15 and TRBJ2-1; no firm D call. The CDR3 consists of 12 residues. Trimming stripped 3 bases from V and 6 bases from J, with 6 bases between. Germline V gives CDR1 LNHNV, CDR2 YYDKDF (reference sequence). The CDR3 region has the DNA TGTGCCACCAGCAGCCCCAGCAATGAGCAGTTCTTC. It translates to CATSSPSNEQFF.

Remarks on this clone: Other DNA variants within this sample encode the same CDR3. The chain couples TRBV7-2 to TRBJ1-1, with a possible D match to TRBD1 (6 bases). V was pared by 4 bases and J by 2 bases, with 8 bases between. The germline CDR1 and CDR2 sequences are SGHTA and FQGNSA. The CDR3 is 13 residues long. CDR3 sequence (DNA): TGTGCCAGCAGCTGGACAGTAAACACTGAAGCTTTCTTT. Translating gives CASSWTVNTEAFF.

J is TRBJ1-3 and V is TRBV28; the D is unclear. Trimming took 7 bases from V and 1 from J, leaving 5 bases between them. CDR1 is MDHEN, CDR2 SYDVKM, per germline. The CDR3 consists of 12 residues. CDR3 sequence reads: CASKRSGNTIYF. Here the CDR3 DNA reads TGTGCCAGCAAACGGTCTGGAAACACCATATATTTT.

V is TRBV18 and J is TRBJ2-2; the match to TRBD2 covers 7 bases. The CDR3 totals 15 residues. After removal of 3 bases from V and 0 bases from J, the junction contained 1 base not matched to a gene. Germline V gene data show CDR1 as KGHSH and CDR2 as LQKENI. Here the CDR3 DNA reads TGTGCCAGCTCACCGGGACTAACGAACACCGGGGAGCTGTTTTTT. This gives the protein CASSPGLTNTGELFF.